The sequence of this T cell receptor beta chain was determined in a study of graft-versus-host responses after intestinal transplantation. Study information: Recipients were given multivisceral, liver-intestinal, or isolated intestinal transplants.

Details on this clone: Its antigen remains unknown.

Germline V gene sequence: CDR1 MNHEY, CDR2 SMNVEV (reference sequence). This CDR3 contains 15 residues. Trimming removed 2 bases from V and 8 bases from J, with 15 bases in between. Generated by immunoSEQ multiplex PCR, the TCRdb table keeps only in-frame clones and is missing some. The data hold more than 90,000 clones, with 85% to 95% observed a single time. The origin of this receptor is a human donor who was the organ donor for an intestinal transplant. Source: unstimulated CD8+ T cells sorted from spleen or lymph node cells, taken before transplant. The chain uses TRBV27 and TRBJ1-4; TRBD1 is a possible D gene (5 bases). The CDR3 nucleotides read TGTGCCAGCAGTTTAATGGGCAGGGCGAGGGAAAAACTGTTTTTT. Encoded protein: CASSLMGRAREKLFF.